Included here is one T cell receptor beta chain sequence, with context. The CDR3 sequence is 15 residues long. The ends were cut back, 5 bases at V and 4 bases at J, with 14 bases in the middle. From germline, CDR1 is MNHNS and CDR2 SASEGT. This entry is derived from a study of cytomegalovirus exposure and HLA in healthy donors. The PCR made use of 60 Vbeta and 13 Jbeta primers. Assay used: immunoSEQ multiplex PCR; TCRdb lists only in-frame clones, some missing. This table has some 150,000 clones, about four fifths appearing once. The rearrangement links TRBV6-1 to TRBJ2-2; the D gene is possibly TRBD1 (6 bases). The sequencing input was PBMCs. This clonotype originated in a man between 18 and 29 years old in good health and CMV-seronegative. CDR3 DNA sequence: TGTGCCAGCAGTACTAGTTTGGGGGCCACCGGGGAGCTGTTTTTT. Its protein is CASSTSLGATGELFF.